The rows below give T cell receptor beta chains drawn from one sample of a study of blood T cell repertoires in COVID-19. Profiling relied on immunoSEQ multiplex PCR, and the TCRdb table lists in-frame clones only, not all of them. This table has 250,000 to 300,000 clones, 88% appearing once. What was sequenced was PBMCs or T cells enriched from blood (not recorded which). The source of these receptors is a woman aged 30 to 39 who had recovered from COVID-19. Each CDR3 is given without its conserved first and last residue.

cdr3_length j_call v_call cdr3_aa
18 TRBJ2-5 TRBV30 AWSVSRRTSGRARVGTQY
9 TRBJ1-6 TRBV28 ASSFLGVLH
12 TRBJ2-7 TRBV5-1 ASSLDPGTYEQY
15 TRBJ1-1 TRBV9 ASSVGAGGVGNTEAF
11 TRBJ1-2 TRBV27 ASSLGARYGYT
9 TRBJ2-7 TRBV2 ASHRSYEQY
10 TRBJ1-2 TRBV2 ASSEGARGYT
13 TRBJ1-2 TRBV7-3 ASSPSGTGAYGYT
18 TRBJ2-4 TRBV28 ASSSGISGQGLKGKNIQY
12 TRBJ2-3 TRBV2 ASHRDSRTDTQY
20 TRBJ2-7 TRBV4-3 ASSQARQGSSGERDPSYEQY
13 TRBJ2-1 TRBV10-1 ASIPDTAGSDEQF
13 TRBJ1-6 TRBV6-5 ASSRRGLRNSPLH
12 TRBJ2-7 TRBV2 ASSVGQGAYEQY
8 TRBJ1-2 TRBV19 ATSGSGYT
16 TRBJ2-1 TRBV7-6 ASSLARLAQGGEHPSL
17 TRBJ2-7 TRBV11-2 ASSFRLGDNPFLTYEQY
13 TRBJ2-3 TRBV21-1 ASSKAPAPTDTQY
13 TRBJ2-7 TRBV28 ASSPRTSGRRGGY
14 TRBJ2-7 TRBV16 ASSQSTRVQTYEQY
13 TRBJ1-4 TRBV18 ASSPMTGDNEKLF
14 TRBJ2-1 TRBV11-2 ASSSFLFGSYNEQF
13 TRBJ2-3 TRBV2 ASSEFERISDTQY
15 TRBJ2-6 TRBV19 ASTLTGTLSGANVLT
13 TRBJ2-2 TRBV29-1 SVKTPGQETGELF
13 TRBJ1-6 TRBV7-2 ASSLEGPTGTPLH
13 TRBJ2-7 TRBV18 ASSPTGGPASEQY
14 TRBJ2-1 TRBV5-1 ASSLGGSGAYNEQF
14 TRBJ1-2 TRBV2 ASSGTGASLNHGYT
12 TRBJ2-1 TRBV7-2 ASSASRGASEQF
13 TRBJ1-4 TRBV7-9 ASSPPQGASEKLF
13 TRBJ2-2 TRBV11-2 ASSSGGGTTRELF
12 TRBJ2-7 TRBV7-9 ASNKGVAAYEQY